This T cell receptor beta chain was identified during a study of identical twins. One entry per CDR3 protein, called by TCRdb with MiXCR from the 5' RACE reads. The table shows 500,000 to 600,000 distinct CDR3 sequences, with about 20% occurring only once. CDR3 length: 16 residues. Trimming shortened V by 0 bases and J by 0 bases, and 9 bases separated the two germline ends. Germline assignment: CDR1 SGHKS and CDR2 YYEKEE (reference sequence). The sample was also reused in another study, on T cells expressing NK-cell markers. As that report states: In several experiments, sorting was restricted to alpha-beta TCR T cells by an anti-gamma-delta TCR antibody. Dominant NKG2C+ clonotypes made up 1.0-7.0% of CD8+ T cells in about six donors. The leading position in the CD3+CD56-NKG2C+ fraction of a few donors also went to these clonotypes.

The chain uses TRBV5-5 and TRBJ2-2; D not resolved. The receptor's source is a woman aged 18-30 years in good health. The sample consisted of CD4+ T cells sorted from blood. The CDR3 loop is CASSLGGAPNTGELFF. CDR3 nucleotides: TGTGCCAGCAGCTTGGGAGGAGCGCCGAACACCGGGGAGCTGTTTTTT.